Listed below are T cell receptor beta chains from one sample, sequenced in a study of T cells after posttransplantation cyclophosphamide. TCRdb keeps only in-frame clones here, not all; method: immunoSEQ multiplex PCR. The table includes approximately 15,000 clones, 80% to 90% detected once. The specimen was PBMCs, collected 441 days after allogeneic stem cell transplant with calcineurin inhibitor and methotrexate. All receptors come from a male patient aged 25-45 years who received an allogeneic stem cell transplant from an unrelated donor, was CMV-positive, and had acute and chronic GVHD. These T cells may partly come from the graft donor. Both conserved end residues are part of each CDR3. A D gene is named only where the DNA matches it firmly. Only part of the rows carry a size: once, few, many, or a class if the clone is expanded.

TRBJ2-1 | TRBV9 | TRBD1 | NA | CASSVGTGGEYNEQFF | TGTGCCAGCAGCGTCGGGACAGGGGGCGAATACAATGAGCAGTTCTTC
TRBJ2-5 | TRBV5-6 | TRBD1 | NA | CASSLTGTEETQYF | TGTGCCAGCAGCCTAACAGGGACAGAAGAGACCCAGTACTTC
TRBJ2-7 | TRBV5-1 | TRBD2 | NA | CASRPQTSGAYEQYF | TGCGCCAGCAGACCCCAGACTAGCGGTGCCTACGAGCAGTACTTC
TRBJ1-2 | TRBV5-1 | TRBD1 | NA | CASSPLYRSGGGEGYTF | TGCGCCAGCAGCCCACTATATCGGTCAGGGGGTGGTGAAGGCTACACCTTC
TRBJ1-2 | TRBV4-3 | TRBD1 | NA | CASSQQGVGGGYGYTF | TGCGCCAGCAGCCAGCAGGGGGTCGGGGGAGGCTATGGCTACACCTTC
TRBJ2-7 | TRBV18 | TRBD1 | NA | CASSTGQSYEQYF | TGTGCCAGCTCAACGGGACAGTCCTACGAGCAGTACTTC
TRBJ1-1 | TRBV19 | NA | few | CASSSTENTEAFF | TGTGCCAGTAGCTCGACAGAGAACACTGAAGCTTTCTTT
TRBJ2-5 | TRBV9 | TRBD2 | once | CASSVDLAGNQETQYF | TGTGCCAGCAGCGTAGACCTAGCGGGGAATCAAGAGACCCAGTACTTC
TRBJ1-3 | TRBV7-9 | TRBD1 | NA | CASSLYRDRGSGNTIYF | TGTGCCAGCAGCTTGTACCGGGACAGGGGCTCTGGAAACACCATATATTTT
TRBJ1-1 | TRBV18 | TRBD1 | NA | CASSRQGATEAFF | TGTGCCAGCTCACGTCAGGGGGCCACTGAAGCTTTCTTT
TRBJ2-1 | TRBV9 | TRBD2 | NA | CASSTRTSLGSENEQFF | TGTGCCAGCAGCACACGGACTAGCCTAGGGTCTGAAAATGAGCAGTTCTTC
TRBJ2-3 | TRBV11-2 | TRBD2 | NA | CASSLDPGGQDTQYF | TGTGCCAGCAGCTTAGATCCGGGGGGGCAAGATACGCAGTATTTT
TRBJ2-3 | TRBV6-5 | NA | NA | CARSQTKSGTDTQYF | TGTGCCCGCAGTCAAACTAAGTCGGGCACAGATACGCAGTATTTT
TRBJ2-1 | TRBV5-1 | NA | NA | CASSVTLDSNEQFF | TGCGCCAGCAGCGTCACACTAGATTCCAATGAGCAGTTCTTC
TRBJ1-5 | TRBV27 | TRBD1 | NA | CASSPGTGNQPQHF | TGTGCCAGCAGTCCGGGGACAGGCAATCAGCCCCAGCATTTT
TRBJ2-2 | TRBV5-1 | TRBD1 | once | CASSLEGGGTGELFF | TGCGCCAGCAGCTTGGAAGGGGGCGGCACCGGGGAGCTGTTTTTT
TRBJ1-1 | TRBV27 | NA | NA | CASSPPQGRENTEAFF | TGTGCCAGCAGTCCCCCCCAGGGTAGGGAGAACACTGAAGCTTTCTTT
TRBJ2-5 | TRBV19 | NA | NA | CASSIGGVEETQYF | TGTGCCAGTAGTATAGGAGGCGTAGAAGAGACCCAGTACTTC
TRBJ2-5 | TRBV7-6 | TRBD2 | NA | CASSPRRGSGGAETQYF | TGTGCCAGCAGCCCCCGACGGGGTAGCGGGGGGGCGGAGACCCAGTACTTC
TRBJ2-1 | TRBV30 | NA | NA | CAWSRLGASYNEQFF | TGTGCCTGGAGTCGACTAGGGGCCTCCTACAATGAGCAGTTCTTC
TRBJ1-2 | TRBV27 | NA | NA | CASSLYQGSPNYGYTF | TGTGCCAGCAGTTTATACCAGGGTTCTCCTAACTATGGCTACACCTTC
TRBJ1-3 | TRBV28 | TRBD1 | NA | CASTNKRGRRNTIYF | TGTGCCAGCACCAACAAGAGGGGGCGTAGAAACACCATATATTTT
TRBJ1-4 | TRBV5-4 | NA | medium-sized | CASSLWGGEKLFF | TGTGCCAGCAGCTTGTGGGGAGGAGAAAAACTGTTTTTT
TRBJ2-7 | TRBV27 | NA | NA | CASSLYGGASYEQYF | TGTGCCAGCAGTTTATACGGAGGGGCGTCCTACGAGCAGTACTTC
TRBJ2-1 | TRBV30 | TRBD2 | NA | CAHRRPSGRSSPHNEQFF | TGTGCCCACCGCCGTCCTAGCGGGAGATCTTCCCCCCACAATGAGCAGTTCTTC
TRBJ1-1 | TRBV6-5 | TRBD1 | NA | CASTRTGSTEAFF | TGTGCCAGCACTCGGACAGGGAGCACTGAAGCTTTCTTT
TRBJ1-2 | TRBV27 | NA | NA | CASSLSLRGLYGYTF | TGTGCCAGCAGTTTATCTCTGCGGGGCCTCTATGGCTACACCTTC
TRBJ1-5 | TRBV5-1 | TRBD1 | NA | CASSLEGQGNQPQHF | TGCGCCAGCAGCTTGGAGGGACAGGGCAATCAGCCCCAGCATTTT
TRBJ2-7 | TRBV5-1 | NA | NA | CASRDVVYHEQYF | TGCGCCAGCCGAGATGTAGTATACCACGAGCAGTACTTC
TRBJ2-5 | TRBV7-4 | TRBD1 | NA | CASSSGAGTAKETQYF | TGTGCCAGCAGCTCTGGAGCAGGGACAGCGAAAGAGACCCAGTACTTC
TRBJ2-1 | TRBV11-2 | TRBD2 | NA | CASSLDLPAGGNNEQFF | TGTGCCAGCAGCTTAGATCTTCCAGCGGGAGGGAACAATGAGCAGTTCTTC
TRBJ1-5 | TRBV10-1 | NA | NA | CASSEPGGGGNQPQHF | TGCGCCAGCAGTGAGCCCGGGGGCGGGGGGAATCAGCCCCAGCATTTT
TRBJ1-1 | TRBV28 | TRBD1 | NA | CASSWGGAGTGTTEAFF | TGTGCCAGCAGTTGGGGGGGGGCCGGGACAGGGACTACTGAAGCTTTCTTT
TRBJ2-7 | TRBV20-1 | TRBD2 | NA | CSRGSSYEQYF | TGCAGCCGCGGGAGTTCCTACGAGCAGTACTTC
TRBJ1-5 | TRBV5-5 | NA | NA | CASSPGQFQPQHF | TGTGCCAGCAGCCCTGGACAGTTCCAGCCCCAGCATTTT
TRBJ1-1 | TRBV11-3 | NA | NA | CASSLGPSGLDTEAFF | TGTGCCAGCAGCTTAGGGCCGTCGGGGTTGGACACTGAAGCTTTCTTT
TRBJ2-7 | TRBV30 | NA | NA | CAWSSRGGYSGDTPSRQYF | TGTGCCTGGAGCTCCAGGGGGGGGTATAGCGGGGACACCCCATCTCGGCAGTACTTC
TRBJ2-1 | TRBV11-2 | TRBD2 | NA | CASSLAGGYNEQFF | TGTGCCAGCAGCTTAGCGGGGGGGTACAATGAGCAGTTCTTC
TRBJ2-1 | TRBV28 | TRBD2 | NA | CASSARGGNEQFF | TGTGCCAGCAGCGCTCGGGGGGGAAATGAGCAGTTCTTC
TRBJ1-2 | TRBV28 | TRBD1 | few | CASSSTPGQKAVEGYGYTF | TGTGCCAGCAGTTCAACCCCGGGACAGAAGGCAGTAGAAGGCTATGGCTACACCTTC
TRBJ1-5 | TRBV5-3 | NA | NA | CARSLVRDKERNQPQHF | TGTGCCAGAAGCTTGGTGAGGGACAAAGAACGGAATCAGCCCCAGCATTTT
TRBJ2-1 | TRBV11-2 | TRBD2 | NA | CASSFGRGRLGNEQFF | TGTGCCAGCAGCTTTGGGAGGGGACGCTTAGGCAATGAGCAGTTCTTC
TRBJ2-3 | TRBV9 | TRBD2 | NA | CASSGRLAGVSSTDTQYF | TGTGCCAGCAGCGGCAGACTAGCGGGAGTATCTAGCACAGATACGCAGTATTTT
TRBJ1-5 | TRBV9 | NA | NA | CASSVGGHGQPQHF | TGTGCCAGCAGTGTAGGGGGACACGGTCAGCCCCAGCATTTT